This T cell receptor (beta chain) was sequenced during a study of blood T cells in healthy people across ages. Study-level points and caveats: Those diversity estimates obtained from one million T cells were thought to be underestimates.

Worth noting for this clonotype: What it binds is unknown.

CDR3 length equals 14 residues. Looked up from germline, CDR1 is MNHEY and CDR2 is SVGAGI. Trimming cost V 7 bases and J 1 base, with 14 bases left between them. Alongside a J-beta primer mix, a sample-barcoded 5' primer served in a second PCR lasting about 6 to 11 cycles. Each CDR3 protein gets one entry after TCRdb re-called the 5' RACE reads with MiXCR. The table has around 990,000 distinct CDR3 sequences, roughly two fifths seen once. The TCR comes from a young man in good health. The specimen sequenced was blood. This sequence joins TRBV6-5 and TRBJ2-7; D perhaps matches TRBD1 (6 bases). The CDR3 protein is CASMDGGWSYEQYF. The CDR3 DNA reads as TGTGCCAGCATGGATGGGGGCTGGTCCTACGAGCAGTACTTC.